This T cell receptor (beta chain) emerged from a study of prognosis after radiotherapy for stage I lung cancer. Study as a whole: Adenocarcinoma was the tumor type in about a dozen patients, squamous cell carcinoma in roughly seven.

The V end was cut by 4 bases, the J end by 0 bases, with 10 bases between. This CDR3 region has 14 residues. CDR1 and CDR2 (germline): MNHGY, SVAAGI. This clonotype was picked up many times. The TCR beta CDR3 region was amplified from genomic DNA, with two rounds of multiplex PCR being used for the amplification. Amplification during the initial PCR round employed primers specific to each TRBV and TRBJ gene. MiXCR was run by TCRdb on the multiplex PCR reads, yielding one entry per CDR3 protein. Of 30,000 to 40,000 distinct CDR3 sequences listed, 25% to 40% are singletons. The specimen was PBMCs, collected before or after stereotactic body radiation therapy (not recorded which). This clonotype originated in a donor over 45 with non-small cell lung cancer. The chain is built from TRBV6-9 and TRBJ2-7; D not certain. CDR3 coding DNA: TGTGCCAGCAGTTTTGGACGGGCCTCCTACGAGCAGTACTTC. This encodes CASSFGRASYEQYF.